This entry features one T cell receptor (beta chain) sequence. What it recognizes is unknown. Germline V lookup: CDR1 SEHNR, CDR2 FQNEAQ (reference sequence). The CDR3 is 15 amino acids. V gave up 5 bases and J gave up 1 base; unmatched junction bases: 6. The data were obtained in a study of siplizumab effects on memory and regulatory T cells. Study-wide points: Naive T cell populations appeared to exhibit greater diversity than memory cells and appeared to be major alloresponse contributors.

Sequencing was performed on unstimulated naive, memory, effector memory and TEMRA subsets derived from a few donor pairs. Profiling relied on immunoSEQ multiplex PCR, and the TCRdb table lists in-frame clones only, not all of them. The sample has around 2,700 clones; roughly 66% are singletons. The gene calls are TRBV7-9 and TRBJ2-3, with 7 bases aligning to TRBD1. Sequencing input: TEMRA CD8+ T cells sorted from blood. The subset is: unstimulated CD8+ CD45RA+ effector memory T cells. The TCR comes from a human donor in good health. CDR3 nucleotides: TGTGCCAGCAGCACCCGACAGGGCGGCACAGATACGCAGTATTTT. Encoded protein: CASSTRQGGTDTQYF.